This is a list of T cell receptor beta chains from one sample in a study of blood T cells in healthy people across ages. Each CDR3 protein is one row after TCRdb ran MiXCR on the 5' RACE reads. The sample includes 1.5 million to 2 million distinct CDR3 sequences, roughly 28% of them seen just once. The sequencing input was blood. Every receptor here comes from a woman in her twenties or thirties in good health. Both conserved end residues are part of each CDR3. The order of the fields is clone size, V gene, J gene, D gene, CDR3 DNA, CDR3 protein. A D gene is named only where the DNA matches it firmly. The size entry is marked missing in some rows and otherwise reads once, few, many or a size class.

>.|TRBV11-2|TRBJ2-1|.
TGTGCCAGCAGCATCGTCTGGGCTATTGAGCAGTTCTTC
CASSIVWAIEQFF
>.|TRBV28|TRBJ1-1|.
TGTGCCAGCAGTCTTAGCGGGGTATGGAACACTGAAGCTTTCTTT
CASSLSGVWNTEAFF
>few|TRBV7-9|TRBJ2-1|TRBD2
TGTGCCAGCAGCCCCAGCGGGGGCCGGGCCCGAGGTTACAATGAGCAGTTCTTC
CASSPSGGRARGYNEQFF
>.|TRBV4-1|TRBJ1-1|.
TGCGCCGCCGCACGGGGGAGGGAGTACACTGAAGCTTTCTTT
CAAARGREYTEAFF
>few|TRBV29-1|TRBJ2-7|.
TGCAGTTTCCGGAGGAACGACGAGCAGTACTTC
CSFRRNDEQYF
>.|TRBV24-1|TRBJ2-2|.
TGTGCCACCAGTGACCATCCGGGTCCAAACACCGGGGAGCTGTTTTTT
CATSDHPGPNTGELFF
>.|TRBV4-1|TRBJ1-2|.
TGCGCCAGCAGCCAGGCCCCATCCGGGGGGGCTAACTATGGCTACACCTTC
CASSQAPSGGANYGYTF
>few|TRBV11-2|TRBJ2-5|.
TGTGCCAGCAGCGGGACCACCGGACTAACAAAAGAGACCCAGTACTTC
CASSGTTGLTKETQYF
>.|TRBV7-2|TRBJ2-7|.
TGTGCCAGCAGCTTGGACGGGACGGAGATTTACGAGCAGTACTTC
CASSLDGTEIYEQYF
>.|TRBV7-9|TRBJ1-4|TRBD1
TGTGCCAGCAGCAGTCCTAACCGGGACAGGATGTTTTTT
CASSSPNRDRMFF
>few|TRBV12-3/TRBV12-4|TRBJ1-6|.
TGTGCCAGCAGACCGACACTTAATTCACCCCTCCACTTT
CASRPTLNSPLHF
>many|TRBV20-1|TRBJ2-7|TRBD2
TGCAGTGCTAGATATAGCGGGGGCCCCTACGAGCAGTACTTC
CSARYSGGPYEQYF
>.|TRBV19|TRBJ2-1|TRBD1
TGTGCCAGTAAAGCCCGGGACAGGGGGGGGAATGAGCAGTTCTTC
CASKARDRGGNEQFF
>.|TRBV27|TRBJ2-7|.
TGTGCCAGCAGCCCTTTCGGGCCCGCTAATGAGCAGTACTTC
CASSPFGPANEQYF
>.|TRBV20-1|TRBJ1-3|.
TGCAGTGCAGTAGACGGAGACTCTGGAAACACCATATATTTT
CSAVDGDSGNTIYF
>few|TRBV7-9|TRBJ2-1|.
TGTGCCAGCAGCCCACCGGCGGGCAGCGTAGTACGTGAGCAGTTCTTC
CASSPPAGSVVREQFF
>.|TRBV15|TRBJ2-3|TRBD2
TGTGCCACCAGCAGAAGACTAGCGGAGACTACAGATACGCAGTATTTT
CATSRRLAETTDTQYF
>many|TRBV20-1|TRBJ2-1|.
TGCAGTGCTAGAGACTTGACTGGTGAGCAGTTCTTC
CSARDLTGEQFF
>.|TRBV5-4|TRBJ2-7|.
TGTGCCAGCAGTATTGACAGTTGCTACGAGCAGTACTTC
CASSIDSCYEQYF
>few|TRBV2|TRBJ2-1|TRBD2
TGTGCCAGGAGCGGGGACCCCTACAATGAGCAGTTCTTC
CARSGDPYNEQFF
>few|TRBV2|TRBJ2-1|.
TGTGCCAGCAGTGGGACTCGGAATGAGCAGTTCTTC
CASSGTRNEQFF
>.|TRBV6-2/TRBV6-3|TRBJ2-7|.
TGTGCCAGCAGTTACATGCGACAGAGCGAGCAGTACTTC
CASSYMRQSEQYF
>.|TRBV2|TRBJ2-6|.
TGTGCCAGCAGTGAAGCGGGAGGACAACCCTCTGGGGCCAACGTCCTGACTTTC
CASSEAGGQPSGANVLTF
>few|TRBV10-2|TRBJ2-7|.
TGCGCCAGCAGTGAGTCGAGGGCCGGCCGCCCCGAGCAGTACTTC
CASSESRAGRPEQYF
>.|TRBV14|TRBJ2-1|.
TGTGCCAGCAGCCAAGAGGTCGGGGGCTCCTACAATGAGCAGTTCTTC
CASSQEVGGSYNEQFF
>.|TRBV19|TRBJ2-1|.
TGTGCCAGTAGTATCACACTAGCAGTCAATGAGCAGTTCTTC
CASSITLAVNEQFF
>.|TRBV5-1|TRBJ1-1|TRBD1
TGCGCCAGCAGCCGAGAACAGGGGGCGTTCGGCTTTGAAGCTTTCTTT
CASSREQGAFGFEAFF
>few|TRBV5-1|TRBJ1-2|.
TGCGCCAGCAGCTTGGTCCAGGGCTTCCTGGATGGCTACACCTTC
CASSLVQGFLDGYTF
>.|TRBV29-1|TRBJ1-2|TRBD1
TGCAGCGTTAAGACAGGGGTGTTGAAGGGCTACACCTTC
CSVKTGVLKGYTF
>.|TRBV20-1|TRBJ2-1|.
TGCAGTGCTAGAGATATAGGACAGAGCTCCTACAATGAGCAGTTCTTC
CSARDIGQSSYNEQFF
>.|TRBV20-1|TRBJ2-1|.
TGCAGTGCTGGGGACTTGAGTAATGAGCAGTTCTTC
CSAGDLSNEQFF